Listed below are T cell receptor beta chains from one sample, sequenced in a study of blood T cell repertoires in COVID-19. Produced via immunoSEQ multiplex PCR; TCRdb's table is partial and in-frame only. The sample carries a few hundred thousand clones, approximately 88% recorded once. The sequenced sample was PBMCs or T cells enriched from blood (not recorded which). The origin of the receptors is a woman aged 40 to 49 with acute COVID-19. Each CDR3 is given with its conserved first and last residue. D genes are given only for firm matches. Not every row has a clone size; where given, it reads once, few, many or a size class.

V gene	J gene	D gene	clone size	CDR3 DNA	CDR3 protein
TRBV9	TRBJ1-3	NA	NA	TGTGCCAGCAGCACCGTGGGGGGATACTCTGGAAACACCATATATTTT	CASSTVGGYSGNTIYF
TRBV29-1	TRBJ1-5	NA	few	TGCAGCGTGGCTGGAGCAGCGGGACAGCCCCAGCATTTT	CSVAGAAGQPQHF
TRBV6-2/TRBV6-3	TRBJ1-6	TRBD1	NA	TGTGCCAGCAGCGTACAGGGGGTGTGGATGAGCTCCTATAATTCACCCCTCCACTTT	CASSVQGVWMSSYNSPLHF
TRBV27	TRBJ1-4	TRBD1	NA	TGTGCCAGCAGTTCACTCGGTACAGGGGGTCGGAAACTGTTTTTT	CASSSLGTGGRKLFF
TRBV11-3	TRBJ2-1	NA	NA	TGTGCCAGCAGCTTTGCCCGGGGTGGTGAGCAGTTCTTC	CASSFARGGEQFF
TRBV10-1	TRBJ2-7	TRBD2	many	TGCGCCAGCAGCCCAGGGAGGGCCGAGCAGTACTTC	CASSPGRAEQYF
TRBV7-8	TRBJ2-4	NA	NA	TGTGCCAGCAGCGCACGGAACCCGGTGGGGAGGACAAACATTCAGTACTTC	CASSARNPVGRTNIQYF
TRBV19	TRBJ1-2	TRBD1	NA	TGTGCCAGTAGTATCCCCCGTGGGACAGGAATTCTCTATGGCTACACCTTC	CASSIPRGTGILYGYTF
TRBV2	TRBJ2-7	NA	NA	TGTGCCAGCAGTGAATCAGGTGGCGAGCAGTACTTC	CASSESGGEQYF
TRBV19	TRBJ2-7	NA	NA	TGTGCCAGTAGTATAAGTGGGAGGCCCTACGAGCAGTACTTC	CASSISGRPYEQYF
TRBV4-1	TRBJ2-1	TRBD2	NA	TGCGCCAGCAGCCAAGGGACTAGCGCCTACTCCTACAATGAGCAGTTCTTC	CASSQGTSAYSYNEQFF
TRBV2	TRBJ1-1	NA	NA	TGTGCCAGCAGGGATGCACAGGGAACGAACACTGAAGCTTTCTTT	CASRDAQGTNTEAFF
TRBV15	TRBJ1-4	NA	NA	TGTGCCACCAGCAGAGTGGTAGCAACTAATGAAAAACTGTTTTTT	CATSRVVATNEKLFF
TRBV30	TRBJ1-3	TRBD1	NA	TGTGCCTGGGGGACAGGGGTTGGAAACACCATATATTTT	CAWGTGVGNTIYF
TRBV11-2	TRBJ2-2	TRBD1	NA	TGTGCCAGCAGCTTAGGAACCGGGACAGCCACCGGGGAGCTGTTTTTT	CASSLGTGTATGELFF
TRBV11-3	TRBJ2-2	NA	NA	TGTGCCAGCAGCTTAGGAGGGGGCACCGGGGAGCTGTTTTTT	CASSLGGGTGELFF
TRBV18	TRBJ1-3	TRBD1	NA	TGTGCCAGCTCACCACAGGGGACAGAGAGCTCTGGAAACACCATATATTTT	CASSPQGTESSGNTIYF
TRBV6-5	TRBJ1-5	TRBD1	NA	TGTGCCAGCAGTTACTACGGACAGGGTGGAAATCAGCCCCAGCATTTT	CASSYYGQGGNQPQHF
TRBV5-1	TRBJ2-3	NA	NA	TGCGCCAGCAGCACTGGCGACTACTTCACAGATACGCAGTATTTT	CASSTGDYFTDTQYF
TRBV30	TRBJ1-2	TRBD1	NA	TGTGCCTGGGCCCCAGGGGGATATGGCTACACCTTC	CAWAPGGYGYTF
TRBV4-3	TRBJ2-1	NA	NA	TGCGCCAGCAGCCAAGGGGCTACCGAAATGTTCGCGGAGCAGTTCTTC	CASSQGATEMFAEQFF
TRBV19	TRBJ2-1	TRBD2	once	TGTGCCAGTAGTTACACTAGCGGGAGTTCCTACAATGAGCAGTTCTTC	CASSYTSGSSYNEQFF
TRBV11-2	TRBJ1-2	NA	NA	TGTGCCAGCAGCTCCATACTACAGGGTACCTATGGCTACACCTTC	CASSSILQGTYGYTF
TRBV30	TRBJ1-4	TRBD1	NA	TGTGCCTGGGGTGGACAGGGAGTGGGGGAAAAACTGTTTTTT	CAWGGQGVGEKLFF
TRBV5-1	TRBJ1-2	NA	NA	TGCGCCAGCAGCTACCAGCTAGGGGGAGGGGAAGGCTACACCTTC	CASSYQLGGGEGYTF
TRBV4-2	TRBJ1-2	NA	few	TGTGCCAGCAGCCAAGACCAGGCTTATGGCTACACCTTC	CASSQDQAYGYTF
TRBV29-1	TRBJ1-4	TRBD1	NA	TGCAGCGTTGGTGGGACAGGGGTTGGGGAAAAACTGTTTTTT	CSVGGTGVGEKLFF
TRBV6-1	TRBJ1-2	NA	NA	TGTGCCAGCAGTGATCGTGTGATCGGCTATGGCTACACCTTC	CASSDRVIGYGYTF
TRBV25-1	TRBJ1-4	NA	NA	TGTGCCAGCAGTGATGGAGGGGTTACTAATGAAAAACTGTTTTTT	CASSDGGVTNEKLFF
TRBV11-2	TRBJ2-2	NA	NA	TGTGCCAGCAGCACTATGGCGGGAACCGGGGAGCTGTTTTTT	CASSTMAGTGELFF
TRBV3-1/TRBV3-2	TRBJ2-1	NA	once	TGTGCCAGCAGCGAACTCACAGGGGGGGAGAATGAGCAGTTCTTC	CASSELTGGENEQFF
TRBV19	TRBJ2-3	NA	many	TGTGCCAGTAGTTCCAGACTTGACACAGATACGCAGTATTTT	CASSSRLDTDTQYF
TRBV7-8	TRBJ1-3	NA	NA	TGTGCCAGCAGCTCATCAGGGTACTCTGGAAACACCATATATTTT	CASSSSGYSGNTIYF
TRBV5-5	TRBJ2-5	TRBD2	NA	TGTGCCAGCAGCTTCGGACTAGACGAGACCCAGTACTTC	CASSFGLDETQYF
TRBV7-9	TRBJ2-2	NA	NA	TGTGCCAGCAGCTTGCTTGCGGGTGTGAACACCGGGGAGCTGTTTTTT	CASSLLAGVNTGELFF
TRBV3-1/TRBV3-2	TRBJ1-5	TRBD1	NA	TGTGCCAGCAGCCATTCCGTGACAGGGAGCAATCAGCCCCAGCATTTT	CASSHSVTGSNQPQHF
TRBV10-3	TRBJ2-2	NA	NA	TGTGCCATCAGCCAAGGGGGATCAAACACCGGGGAGCTGTTTTTT	CAISQGGSNTGELFF
TRBV2	TRBJ1-2	TRBD1	NA	TGTGCCAGCAGGATGGGACAGGGCCTTTTCGGCTACACCTTC	CASRMGQGLFGYTF
TRBV24-1	TRBJ2-1	TRBD2	NA	TGTGCCACCAGTGCGGGAGCGGGAGTTGGTTATGAGCAGTTCTTC	CATSAGAGVGYEQFF
TRBV5-8	TRBJ1-3	NA	NA	TGTGCCAGCAGCTTGAGCTGGGGGGGGTCTGGAAACACCATATATTTT	CASSLSWGGSGNTIYF
TRBV28	TRBJ1-5	NA	NA	TGTGCCAGCAGTTTGGCTGGTTATAGCAATCAGCCCCAGCATTTT	CASSLAGYSNQPQHF